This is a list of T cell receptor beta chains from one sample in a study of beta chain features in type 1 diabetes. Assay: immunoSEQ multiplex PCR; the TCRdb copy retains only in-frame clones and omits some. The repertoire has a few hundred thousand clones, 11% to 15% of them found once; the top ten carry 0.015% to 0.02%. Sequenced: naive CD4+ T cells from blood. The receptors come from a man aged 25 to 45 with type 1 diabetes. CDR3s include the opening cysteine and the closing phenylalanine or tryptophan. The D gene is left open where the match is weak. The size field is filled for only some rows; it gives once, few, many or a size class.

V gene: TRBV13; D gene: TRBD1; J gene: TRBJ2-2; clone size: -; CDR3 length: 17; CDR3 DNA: TGTGCCAGCAGTTTCATTCCGGGACAGGGGTTTGACGGGGAGCTGTTTTTT; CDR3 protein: CASSFIPGQGFDGELFF
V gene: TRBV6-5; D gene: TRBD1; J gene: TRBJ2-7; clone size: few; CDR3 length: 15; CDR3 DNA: TGTGCCAGCAGTTATCGGGACAGGGGGATTTACGAGCAGTACTTC; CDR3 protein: CASSYRDRGIYEQYF
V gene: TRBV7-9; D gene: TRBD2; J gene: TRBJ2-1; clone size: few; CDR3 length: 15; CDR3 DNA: TGTGCCAGCAGCTTAGGGGGGCTAGCGGGGGCTGAGCAGTTCTTC; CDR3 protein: CASSLGGLAGAEQFF
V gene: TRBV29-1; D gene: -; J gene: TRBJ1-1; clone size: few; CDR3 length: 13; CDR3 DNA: TGCAGCGTTGAAGAAGGAGGACCGACCGGAGCTTTCTTT; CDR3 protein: CSVEEGGPTGAFF
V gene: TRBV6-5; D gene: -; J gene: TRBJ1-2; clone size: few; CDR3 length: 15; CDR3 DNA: TGTGCCAGCAGTTACCTGGACAGTTCTGACTATGGCTACACCTTC; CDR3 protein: CASSYLDSSDYGYTF
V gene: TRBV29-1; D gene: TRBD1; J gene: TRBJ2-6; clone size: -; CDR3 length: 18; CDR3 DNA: TGCAGCGTTGCCACCCTCAGACAGGGAGTTACTGGGGCCAACGTCCTGACTTTC; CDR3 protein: CSVATLRQGVTGANVLTF
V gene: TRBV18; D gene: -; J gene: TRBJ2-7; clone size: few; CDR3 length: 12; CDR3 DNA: TGTGCCAGCTCACCCTCAATGAGCGAGCAGTACTTC; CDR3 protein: CASSPSMSEQYF
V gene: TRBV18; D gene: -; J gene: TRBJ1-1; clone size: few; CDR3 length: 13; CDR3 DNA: TGTGCCAGCTCAGATTTGGTGCCGGGAAAAGCTTTCTTT; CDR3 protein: CASSDLVPGKAFF
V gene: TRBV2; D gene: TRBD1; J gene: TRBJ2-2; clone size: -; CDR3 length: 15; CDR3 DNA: TGTGCCAGCAGTGGGGACAGGCCGAACACCGGGGAGCTGTTTTTT; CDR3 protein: CASSGDRPNTGELFF
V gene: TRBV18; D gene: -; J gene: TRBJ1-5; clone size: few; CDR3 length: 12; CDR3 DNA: TGTGCCAGCTCAAAAGCCGAGGGGCCCCAGCATTTT; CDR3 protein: CASSKAEGPQHF
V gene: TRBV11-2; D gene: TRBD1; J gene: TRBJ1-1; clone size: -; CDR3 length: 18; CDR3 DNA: TGTGCCAGCAGCTTAGTCCCTGGCAGGGGGCGCCGGGACACTGAAGCTTTCTTT; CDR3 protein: CASSLVPGRGRRDTEAFF
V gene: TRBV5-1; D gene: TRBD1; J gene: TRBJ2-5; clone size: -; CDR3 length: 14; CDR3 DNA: TGCGCCAGCAGCGGACAGGGGGCTGGAGAGACCCAGTACTTC; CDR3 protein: CASSGQGAGETQYF
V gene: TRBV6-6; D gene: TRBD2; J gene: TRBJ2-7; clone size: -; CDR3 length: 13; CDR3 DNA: TGTGCCAGCAGTTTTAGCGGGAGCGGCGAGCAGTACTTC; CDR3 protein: CASSFSGSGEQYF
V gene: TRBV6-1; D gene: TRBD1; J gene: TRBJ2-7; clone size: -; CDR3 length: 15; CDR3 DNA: TGTGCCAGCAGCAACGGCCAGACAGGGACCTACGAGCAGTACTTC; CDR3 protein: CASSNGQTGTYEQYF
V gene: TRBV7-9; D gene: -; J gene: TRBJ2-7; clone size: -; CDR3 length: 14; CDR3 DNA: TGTGCCAGCAGCAATAGCGCTTCCTCCTACGAGCAGTACTTC; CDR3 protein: CASSNSASSYEQYF
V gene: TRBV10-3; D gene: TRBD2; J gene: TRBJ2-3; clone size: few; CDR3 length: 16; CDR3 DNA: TGTGCCATCAGTGAGTCCCTAGCGGGAGGCACAGATACGCAGTATTTT; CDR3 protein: CAISESLAGGTDTQYF
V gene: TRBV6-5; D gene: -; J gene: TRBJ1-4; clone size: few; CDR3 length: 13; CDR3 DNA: TGTGCCAGTTCAGGGCGGAATAATGAAAAACTGTTTTTT; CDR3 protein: CASSGRNNEKLFF
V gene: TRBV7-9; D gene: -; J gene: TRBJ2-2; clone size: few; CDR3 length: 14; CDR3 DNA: TGTGCCAGCAGCTTAGTAGTGAACACCGGGGAGCTGTTTTTT; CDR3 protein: CASSLVVNTGELFF
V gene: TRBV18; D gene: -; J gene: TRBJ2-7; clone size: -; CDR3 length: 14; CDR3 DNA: TGTGCCAGCTCACCTCGGACGGGGGAGAGCGAGCAGTACTTC; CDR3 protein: CASSPRTGESEQYF
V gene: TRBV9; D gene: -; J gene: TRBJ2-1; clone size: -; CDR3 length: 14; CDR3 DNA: TGTGCCAGCAGCGTAGCTGTCACCCCAAATGAGCAATTCTTC; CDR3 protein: CASSVAVTPNEQFF
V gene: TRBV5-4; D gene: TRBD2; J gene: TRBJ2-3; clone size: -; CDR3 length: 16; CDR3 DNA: TGTGCCAGTAACGCGGGGGGGGACTACTTCACAGATACGCAGTATTTT; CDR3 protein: CASNAGGDYFTDTQYF
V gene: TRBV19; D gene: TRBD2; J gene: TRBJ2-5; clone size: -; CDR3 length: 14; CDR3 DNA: TGTGCCAGTAGAGCAGCGGGAGTAAGAGAGACCCAGTACTTC; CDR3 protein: CASRAAGVRETQYF
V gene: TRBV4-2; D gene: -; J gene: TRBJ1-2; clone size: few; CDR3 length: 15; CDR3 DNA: TGTGCCAGCAGCCACCCCTGGGAGGCCTCCTATGGCTACACCTTC; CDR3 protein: CASSHPWEASYGYTF
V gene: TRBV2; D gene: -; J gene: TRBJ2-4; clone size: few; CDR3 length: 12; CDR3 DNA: TGTGCCAGCGGTAGTGTGAGGGACATTCAGTACTTC; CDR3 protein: CASGSVRDIQYF
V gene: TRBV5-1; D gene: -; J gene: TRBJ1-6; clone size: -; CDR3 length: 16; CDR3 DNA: TGCGCCAGCAGCTTGGGCCCGGGGCAGGGAGGTTCACCCCTCCACTTT; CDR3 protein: CASSLGPGQGGSPLHF
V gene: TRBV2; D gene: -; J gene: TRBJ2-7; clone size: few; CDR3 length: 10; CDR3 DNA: TGTGCCAGCAGTGAAGCTAGGCAGTACTTC; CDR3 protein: CASSEARQYF
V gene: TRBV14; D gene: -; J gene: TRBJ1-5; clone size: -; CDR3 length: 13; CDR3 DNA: TGTGCCAGCAGCCAAGACGAGGGACAGCCCCAGCATTTT; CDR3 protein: CASSQDEGQPQHF
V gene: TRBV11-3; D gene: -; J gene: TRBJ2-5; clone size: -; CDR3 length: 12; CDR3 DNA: TGTGCCAGCAGCTTTCAGGCCTGGACCCAGTACTTC; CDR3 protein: CASSFQAWTQYF
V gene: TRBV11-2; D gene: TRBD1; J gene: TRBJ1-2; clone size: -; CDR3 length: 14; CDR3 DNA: TGTGCCAGCAGCTCAGTGACAGGGGCCGCTGGCTACACCTTC; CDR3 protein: CASSSVTGAAGYTF
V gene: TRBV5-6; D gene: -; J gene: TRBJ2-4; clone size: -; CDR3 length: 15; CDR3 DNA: TGTGCCAGCAGCCCGGGTTCCTTAGCCAAAAACATTCAGTACTTC; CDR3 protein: CASSPGSLAKNIQYF
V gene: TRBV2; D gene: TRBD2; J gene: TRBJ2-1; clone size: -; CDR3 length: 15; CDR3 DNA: TGTGCCAGCAAGCCCAGTAGCGGGAGGGTCAGTGAGCAGTTCTTC; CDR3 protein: CASKPSSGRVSEQFF
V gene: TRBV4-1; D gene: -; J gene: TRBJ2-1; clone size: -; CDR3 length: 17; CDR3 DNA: TGCGCCAGCAGCCATGCGGCGACGCGAAGCTCCTACAATGAGCAGTTCTTC; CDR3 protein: CASSHAATRSSYNEQFF
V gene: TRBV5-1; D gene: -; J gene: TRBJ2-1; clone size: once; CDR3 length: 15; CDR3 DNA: TGCGCCAGCAGCGCGGGCGGGAACTCCTACAATGAGCAGTTCTTC; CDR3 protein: CASSAGGNSYNEQFF
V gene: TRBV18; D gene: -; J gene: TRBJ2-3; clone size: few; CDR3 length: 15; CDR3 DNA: TGTGCCAGCTCACCGCGACAGTCGGAAACAGATACGCAGTATTTT; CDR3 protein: CASSPRQSETDTQYF
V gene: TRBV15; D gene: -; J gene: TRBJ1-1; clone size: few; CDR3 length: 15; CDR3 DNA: TGTGCCACCAGCACACGGACAGCAATGAACACTGAAGCTTTCTTT; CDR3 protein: CATSTRTAMNTEAFF
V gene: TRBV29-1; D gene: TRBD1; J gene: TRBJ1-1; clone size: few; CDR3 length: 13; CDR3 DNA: TGCAGCGTCGGGACAGGGATGGACACTGAAGCTTTCTTT; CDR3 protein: CSVGTGMDTEAFF
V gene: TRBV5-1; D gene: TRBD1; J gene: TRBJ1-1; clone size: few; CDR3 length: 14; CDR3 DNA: TGCGCCAGCAGCTTCGGCACAGGGGGAACTGAAGCTTTCTTT; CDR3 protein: CASSFGTGGTEAFF
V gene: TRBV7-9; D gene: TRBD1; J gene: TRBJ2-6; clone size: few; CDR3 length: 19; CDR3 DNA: TGTGCCAGCAGCTCCGGGACGGGACAGGCTAGCTCTGGGGCCAACGTCCTGACTTTC; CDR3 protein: CASSSGTGQASSGANVLTF
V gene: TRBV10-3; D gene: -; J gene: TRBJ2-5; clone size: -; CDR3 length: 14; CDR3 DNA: TGTGCCATCAATTCAGGGGCGGGTGAAGAGACCCAGTACTTC; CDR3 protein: CAINSGAGEETQYF
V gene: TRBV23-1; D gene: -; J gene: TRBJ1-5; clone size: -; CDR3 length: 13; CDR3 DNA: TGCGCCACCAATAGGGCCCGAGGGGGGCCCCAGCATTTT; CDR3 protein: CATNRARGGPQHF
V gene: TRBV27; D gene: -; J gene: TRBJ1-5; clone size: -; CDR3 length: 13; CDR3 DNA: TGTGCCAGCAACCCCTCGGGGGGACAGCCCCAGCATTTT; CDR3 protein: CASNPSGGQPQHF
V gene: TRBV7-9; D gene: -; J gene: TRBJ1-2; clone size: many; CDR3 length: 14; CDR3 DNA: TGTGCCAGCAGCTTGGACAACCCGAACTATGGCTACACCTTC; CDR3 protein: CASSLDNPNYGYTF